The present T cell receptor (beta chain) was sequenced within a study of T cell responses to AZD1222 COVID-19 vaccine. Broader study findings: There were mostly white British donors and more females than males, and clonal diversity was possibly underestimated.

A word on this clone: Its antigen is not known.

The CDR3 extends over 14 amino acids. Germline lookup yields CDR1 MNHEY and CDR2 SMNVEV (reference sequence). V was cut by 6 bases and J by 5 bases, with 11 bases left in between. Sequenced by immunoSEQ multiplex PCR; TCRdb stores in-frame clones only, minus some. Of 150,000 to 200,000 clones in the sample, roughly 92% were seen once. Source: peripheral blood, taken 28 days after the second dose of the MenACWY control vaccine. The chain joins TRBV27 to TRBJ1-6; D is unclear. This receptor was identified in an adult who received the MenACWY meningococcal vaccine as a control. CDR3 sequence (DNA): TGTGCCAGCAGGGAGTGGACGGATAATTCACCCCTCCACTTT. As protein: CASREWTDNSPLHF.